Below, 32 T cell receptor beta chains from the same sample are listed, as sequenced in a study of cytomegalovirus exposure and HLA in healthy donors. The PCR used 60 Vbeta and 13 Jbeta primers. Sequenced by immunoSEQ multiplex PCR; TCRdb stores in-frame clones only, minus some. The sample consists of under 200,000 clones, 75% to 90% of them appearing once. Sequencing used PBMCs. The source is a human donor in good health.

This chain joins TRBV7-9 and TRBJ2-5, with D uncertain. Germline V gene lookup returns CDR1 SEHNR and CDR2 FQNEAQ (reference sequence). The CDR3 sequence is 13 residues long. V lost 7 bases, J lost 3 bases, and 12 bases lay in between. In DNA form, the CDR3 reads TGTGCCAGCAATTATGCAGGCGAAGAGACCCAGTACTTC. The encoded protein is CASNYAGEETQYF.

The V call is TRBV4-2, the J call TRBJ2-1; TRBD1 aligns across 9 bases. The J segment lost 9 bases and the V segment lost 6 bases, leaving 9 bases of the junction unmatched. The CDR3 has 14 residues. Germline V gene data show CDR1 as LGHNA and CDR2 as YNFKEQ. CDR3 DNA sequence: TGTGCCAGCAGGGGGGACAGGGTAAATGGTGAGCAGTTCTTC. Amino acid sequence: CASRGDRVNGEQFF.

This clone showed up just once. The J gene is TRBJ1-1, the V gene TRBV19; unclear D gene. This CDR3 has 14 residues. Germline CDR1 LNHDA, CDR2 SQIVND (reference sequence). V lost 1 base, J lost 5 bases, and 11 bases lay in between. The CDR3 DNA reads TGTGCCAGTAGTATAGGGAGGGAGCGGACTGAAGCTTTCTTT. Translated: CASSIGRERTEAFF.

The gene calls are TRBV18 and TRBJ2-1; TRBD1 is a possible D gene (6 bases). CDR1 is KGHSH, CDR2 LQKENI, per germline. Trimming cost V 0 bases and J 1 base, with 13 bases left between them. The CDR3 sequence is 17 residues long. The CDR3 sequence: CASSPPTGQRSYNEQFF. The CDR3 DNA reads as TGTGCCAGCTCACCACCGACCGGACAGAGATCCTACAATGAGCAGTTCTTC.

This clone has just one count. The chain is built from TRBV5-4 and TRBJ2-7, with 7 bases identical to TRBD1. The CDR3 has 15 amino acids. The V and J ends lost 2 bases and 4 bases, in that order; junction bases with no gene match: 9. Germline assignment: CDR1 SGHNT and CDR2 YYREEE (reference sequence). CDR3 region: CASSLSQGRGYEQYF. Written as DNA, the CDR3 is TGTGCCAGCAGCTTATCACAGGGGAGAGGTTACGAGCAGTACTTC.

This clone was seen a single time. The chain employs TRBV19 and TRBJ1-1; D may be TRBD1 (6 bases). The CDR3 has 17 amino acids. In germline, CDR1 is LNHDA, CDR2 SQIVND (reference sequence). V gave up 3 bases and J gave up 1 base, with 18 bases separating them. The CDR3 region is CASSIDPYTGRNTEAFF. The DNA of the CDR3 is TGTGCCAGTAGTATCGACCCCTATACAGGGAGGAACACTGAAGCTTTCTTT. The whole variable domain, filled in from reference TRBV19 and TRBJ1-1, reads DGGITQSPKYLFRKEGQNVTLSCEQNLNHDAMYWYRQDPGQGLRLIYYSQIVNDFQKGDIAEGYSVSREKKESFPLTVTSAQKNPTAFYLCASSIDPYTGRNTEAFFGQGTRLTVV.

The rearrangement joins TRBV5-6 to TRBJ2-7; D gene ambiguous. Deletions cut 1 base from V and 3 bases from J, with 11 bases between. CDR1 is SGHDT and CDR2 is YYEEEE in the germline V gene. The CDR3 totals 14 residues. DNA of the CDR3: TGTGCCAGCAGCTTGTATATAAAGAGCTACGAGCAGTACTTC. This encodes CASSLYIKSYEQYF.

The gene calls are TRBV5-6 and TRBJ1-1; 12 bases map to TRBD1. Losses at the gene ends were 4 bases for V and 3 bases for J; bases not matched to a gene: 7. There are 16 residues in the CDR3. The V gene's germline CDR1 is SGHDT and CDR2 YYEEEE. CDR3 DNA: TGTGCCAGCAGCCGGGGACAGGGGGCGAGGGACACTGAAGCTTTCTTT. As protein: CASSRGQGARDTEAFF. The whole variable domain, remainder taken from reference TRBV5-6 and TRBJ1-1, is DAGVTQSPTHLIKTRGQQVTLRCSPKSGHDTVSWYQQALGQGPQFIFQYYEEEERQRGNFPDRFSGHQFPNYSSELNVNALLLGDSALYLCASSRGQGARDTEAFFGQGTRLTVV.

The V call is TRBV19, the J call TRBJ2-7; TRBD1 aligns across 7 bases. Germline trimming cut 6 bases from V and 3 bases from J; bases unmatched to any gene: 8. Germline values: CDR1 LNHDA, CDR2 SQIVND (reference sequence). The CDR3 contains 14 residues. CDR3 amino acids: CASRTGTVDYEQYF. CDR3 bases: TGTGCCAGTAGAACCGGGACAGTAGACTACGAGCAGTACTTC.

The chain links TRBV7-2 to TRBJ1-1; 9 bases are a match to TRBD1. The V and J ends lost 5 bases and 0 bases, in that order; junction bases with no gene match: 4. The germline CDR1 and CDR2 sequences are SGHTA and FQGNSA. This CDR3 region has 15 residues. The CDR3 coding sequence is TGTGCCAGCAGCGCTGGGACAGGGTTGAACACTGAAGCTTTCTTT. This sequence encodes CASSAGTGLNTEAFF.

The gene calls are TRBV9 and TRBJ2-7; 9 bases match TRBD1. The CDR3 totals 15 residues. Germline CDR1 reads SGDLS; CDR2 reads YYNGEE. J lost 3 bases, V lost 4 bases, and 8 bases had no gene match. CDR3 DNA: TGTGCCAGCAGCAGCTCCACGGGACAGGGCTACGAGCAGTACTTC. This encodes CASSSSTGQGYEQYF.

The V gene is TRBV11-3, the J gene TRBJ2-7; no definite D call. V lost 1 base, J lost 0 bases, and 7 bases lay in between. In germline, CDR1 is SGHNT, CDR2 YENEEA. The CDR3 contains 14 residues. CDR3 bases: TGTGCCAGCAGCTTAGTAGCCAGCTCCTACGAGCAGTACTTC. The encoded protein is CASSLVASSYEQYF.

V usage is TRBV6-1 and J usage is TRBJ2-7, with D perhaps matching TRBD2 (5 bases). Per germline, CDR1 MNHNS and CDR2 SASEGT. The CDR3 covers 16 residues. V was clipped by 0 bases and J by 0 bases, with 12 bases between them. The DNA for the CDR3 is TGTGCCAGCAGTGAAGCGGCGGACCTAGCCTCCTACGAGCAGTACTTC. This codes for CASSEAADLASYEQYF.

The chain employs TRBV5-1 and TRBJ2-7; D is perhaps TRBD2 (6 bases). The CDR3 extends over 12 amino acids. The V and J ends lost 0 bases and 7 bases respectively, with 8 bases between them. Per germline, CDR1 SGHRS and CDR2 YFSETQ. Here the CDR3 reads CASSLEAGEQYF. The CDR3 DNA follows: TGCGCCAGCAGCTTGGAGGCGGGGGAGCAGTACTTC.

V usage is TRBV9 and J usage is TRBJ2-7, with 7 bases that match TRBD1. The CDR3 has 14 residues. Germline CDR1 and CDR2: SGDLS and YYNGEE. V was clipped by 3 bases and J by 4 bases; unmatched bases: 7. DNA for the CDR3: TGTGCCAGCAGCGCCGACAGGGTGGGATACGAGCAGTACTTC. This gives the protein CASSADRVGYEQYF.

As DNA, the CDR3 is TGTGCCAGCAGACTGAAGGGGGGGACTGAAGCTTTCTTT. The encoded protein is CASRLKGGTEAFF. The chain couples TRBV25-1 to TRBJ1-1; D may be TRBD1 (6 bases). Germline lookup yields CDR1 MGHDK and CDR2 SYGVNS. This CDR3 is 13 amino acids long. Trimming took 6 bases from V and 5 from J, leaving 13 bases between them. Full variable domain (rest looked up from reference TRBV25-1 and TRBJ1-1): EADIYQTPRYLVIGTGKKITLECSQTMGHDKMYWYQQDPGMELHLIHYSYGVNSTEKGDLSSESTVSRIRTEHFPLTLESARPSHTSQYLCASRLKGGTEAFFGQGTRLTVV.

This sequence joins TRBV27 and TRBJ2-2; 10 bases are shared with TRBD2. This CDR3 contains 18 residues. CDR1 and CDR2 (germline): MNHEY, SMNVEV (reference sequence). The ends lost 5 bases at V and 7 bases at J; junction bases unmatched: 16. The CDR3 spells CASSPYTLASGGIGELFF. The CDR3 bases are TGTGCCAGCAGTCCGTACACCTTAGCTAGCGGGGGAATCGGGGAGCTGTTTTTT.

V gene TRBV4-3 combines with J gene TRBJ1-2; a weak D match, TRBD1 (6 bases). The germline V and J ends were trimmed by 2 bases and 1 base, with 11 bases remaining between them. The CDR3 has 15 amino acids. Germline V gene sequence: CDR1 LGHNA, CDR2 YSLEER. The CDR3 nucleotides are TGCGCCAGCAGCCAAAAACAGGGACATAACTATGGCTACACCTTC. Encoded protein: CASSQKQGHNYGYTF.

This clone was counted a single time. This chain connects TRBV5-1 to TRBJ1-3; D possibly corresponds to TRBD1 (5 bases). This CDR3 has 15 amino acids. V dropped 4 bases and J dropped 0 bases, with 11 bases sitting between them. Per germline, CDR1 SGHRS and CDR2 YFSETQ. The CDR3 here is CASSPTGFSGNTIYF. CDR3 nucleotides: TGCGCCAGCAGCCCTACAGGTTTCTCTGGAAACACCATATATTTT.

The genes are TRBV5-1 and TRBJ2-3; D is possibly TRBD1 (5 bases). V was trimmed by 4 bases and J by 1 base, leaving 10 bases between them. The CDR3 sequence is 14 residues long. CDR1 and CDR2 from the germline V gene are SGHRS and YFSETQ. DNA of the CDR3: TGCGCCAGCAGCCCGGCGACAGGCACAGATACGCAGTATTTT. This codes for CASSPATGTDTQYF.

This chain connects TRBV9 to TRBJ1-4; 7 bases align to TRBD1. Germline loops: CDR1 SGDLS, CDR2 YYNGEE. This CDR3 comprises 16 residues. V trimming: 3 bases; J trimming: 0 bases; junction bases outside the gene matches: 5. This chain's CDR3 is CASSEGAVTTNEKLFF. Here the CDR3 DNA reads TGTGCCAGCAGCGAGGGGGCGGTTACAACTAATGAAAAACTGTTTTTT.

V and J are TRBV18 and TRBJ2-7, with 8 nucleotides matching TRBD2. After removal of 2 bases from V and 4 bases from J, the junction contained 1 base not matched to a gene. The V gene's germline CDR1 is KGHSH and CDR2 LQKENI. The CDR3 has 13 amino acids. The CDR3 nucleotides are TGTGCCAGCTCACCAAGCGGGGGTTACGAGCAGTACTTC. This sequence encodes CASSPSGGYEQYF.

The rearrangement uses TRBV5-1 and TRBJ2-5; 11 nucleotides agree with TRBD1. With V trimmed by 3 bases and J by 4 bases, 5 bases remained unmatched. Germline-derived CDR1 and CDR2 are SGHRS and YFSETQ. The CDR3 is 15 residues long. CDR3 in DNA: TGCGCCAGCAGCTACGATGGACAGGGGGCAGAGACCCAGTACTTC. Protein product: CASSYDGQGAETQYF.

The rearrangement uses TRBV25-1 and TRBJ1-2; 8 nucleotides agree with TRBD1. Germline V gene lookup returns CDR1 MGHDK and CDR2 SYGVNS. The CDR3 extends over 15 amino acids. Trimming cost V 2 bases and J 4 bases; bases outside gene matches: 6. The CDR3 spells CASSEGTGGIYGYTF. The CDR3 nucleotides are TGTGCCAGCAGTGAAGGAACAGGGGGAATCTATGGCTACACCTTC.

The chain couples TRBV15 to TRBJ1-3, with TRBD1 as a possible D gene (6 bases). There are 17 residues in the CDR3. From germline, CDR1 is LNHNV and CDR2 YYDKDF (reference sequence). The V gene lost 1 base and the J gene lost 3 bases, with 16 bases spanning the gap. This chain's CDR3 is CATSRGHRVVGGNTIYF. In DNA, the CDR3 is TGTGCCACCAGCAGAGGCCACAGGGTTGTCGGTGGAAACACCATATATTTT.

This CDR3 is CASSSTGGAFSTGELFF. CDR3 DNA: TGTGCCAGCAGCTCAACAGGGGGCGCATTTTCCACCGGGGAGCTGTTTTTT. The chain joins TRBV5-4 to TRBJ2-2, with 9 bases fitting TRBD1. This CDR3 contains 17 residues. Germline lookup yields CDR1 SGHNT and CDR2 YYREEE (reference sequence). Losses at the gene ends were 3 bases for V and 4 bases for J; bases not matched to a gene: 10.

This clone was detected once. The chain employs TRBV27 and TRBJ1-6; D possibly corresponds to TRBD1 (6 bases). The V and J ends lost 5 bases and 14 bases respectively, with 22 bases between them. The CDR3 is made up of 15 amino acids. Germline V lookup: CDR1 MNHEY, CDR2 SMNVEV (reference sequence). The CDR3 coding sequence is TGTGCCAGCAGTCCCTCAACAGGGATTCCGGTCGCCCTCCACTTT. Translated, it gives CASSPSTGIPVALHF.

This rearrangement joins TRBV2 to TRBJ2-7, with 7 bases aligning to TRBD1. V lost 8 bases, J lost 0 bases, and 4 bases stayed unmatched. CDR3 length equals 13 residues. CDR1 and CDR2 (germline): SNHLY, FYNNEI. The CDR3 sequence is CASGDRISYEQYF. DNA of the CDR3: TGTGCCAGCGGGGACAGAATCTCCTACGAGCAGTACTTC.

CDR3 sequence (DNA): TGTGCCAGCAGCTTAAATCGGGGAGTAACTAATGAAAAACTGTTTTTT. It encodes CASSLNRGVTNEKLFF. V is TRBV7-2 and J is TRBJ1-4, with D unresolved. The CDR3 totals 16 residues. Per germline, CDR1 SGHTA and CDR2 FQGNSA. Deletions cut 2 bases from V and 1 base from J, with 11 bases between.

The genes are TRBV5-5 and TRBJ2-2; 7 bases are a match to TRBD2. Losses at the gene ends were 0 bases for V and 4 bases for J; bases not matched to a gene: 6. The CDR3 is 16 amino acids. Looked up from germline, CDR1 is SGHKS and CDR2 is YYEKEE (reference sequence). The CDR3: CASSLEAGPRTGELFF. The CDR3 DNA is TGTGCCAGCAGCTTGGAAGCGGGGCCGCGCACCGGGGAGCTGTTTTTT.

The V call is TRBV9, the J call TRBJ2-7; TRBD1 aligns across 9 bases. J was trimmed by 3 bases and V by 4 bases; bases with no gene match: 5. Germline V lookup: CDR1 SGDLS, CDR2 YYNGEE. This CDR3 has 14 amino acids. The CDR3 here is CASSMTGGIYEQYF. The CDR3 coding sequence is TGTGCCAGCAGCATGACAGGGGGTATCTACGAGCAGTACTTC.

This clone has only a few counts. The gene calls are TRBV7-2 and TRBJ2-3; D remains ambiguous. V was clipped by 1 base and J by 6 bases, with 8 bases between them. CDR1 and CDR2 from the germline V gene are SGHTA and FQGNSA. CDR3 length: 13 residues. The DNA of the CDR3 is TGTGCCAGCAGCTTAGGGGCCAGGGATACGCAGTATTTT. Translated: CASSLGARDTQYF.